The T cell receptor (gamma chain) described here comes from a study of Vδ1+ human thymocytes. The study, taken as a whole, reports: Bulk data may be misread because of unexpected Vdelta2 sequences. TRG sequences recurred across donors, whereas TRD sequences stayed essentially private. Around a fifth of thymic delta-chain sequences were Vdelta2, with few Vdelta3, unlike blood Vdelta1+ controls. Thymic TRG and TRD repertoires appeared highly polyclonal, with Gaussian CDR3 length distributions.

Points on this clone: The antigen remains undetermined.

Germline CDR1 and CDR2: VINAFY and YDVSNSKD. Unmatched junction bases numbered 12, after V lost 3 bases and J lost 7 bases. The CDR3 has 14 amino acids. Purity of the sorted Vdelta1+ thymocytes ranged from about 97% to 99.6%. The template was reverse-transcribed extracted RNA. Pooled V-gene forward primers with one constant-region reverse primer generated the CDR3 amplicons by multiplex PCR. TCRdb reanalysed the multiplex PCR reads via CATT. The sample holds 36,000 or so gamma-chain clones; 20% are singletons and the top ten take 1.5% to 2%. This sequence originates from a girl under three years old who had congenital heart surgery. V is TRGV5 and J is TRGJ1 or TRGJ2. The sample taken for sequencing was Vdelta1+ gamma-delta thymocytes from the thymus. The subset here: FACS-sorted CD3+ TCRalphabeta- TCRVdelta1+ TCRVdelta2- thymocytes. CDR3: CATWDGPRGYKKLF. CDR3 coding DNA: TGTGCCACCTGGGACGGGCCCCGTGGGTATAAGAAACTCTTT.